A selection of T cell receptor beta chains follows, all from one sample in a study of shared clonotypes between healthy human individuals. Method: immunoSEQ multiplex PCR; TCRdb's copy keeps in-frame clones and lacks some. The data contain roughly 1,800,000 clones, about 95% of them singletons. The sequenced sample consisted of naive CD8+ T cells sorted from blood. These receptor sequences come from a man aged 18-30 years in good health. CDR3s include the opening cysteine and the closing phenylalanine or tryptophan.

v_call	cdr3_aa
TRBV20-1	CSPTSNYGYTF
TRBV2	CASTPGLAGGPPYEQYF
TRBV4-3	CASSLGEGGANGYTF
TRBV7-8	CASSLMMWGAGTDTQYF
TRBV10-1	CASSDPGAEAFF
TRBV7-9	CASSIQVGAFF
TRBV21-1	CASSKAVDGQDYEQYF
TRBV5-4	CASSRGQGLNTEAFF
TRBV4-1	CASSHAGTSGTQYF
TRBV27	CASSLLGTDTQYF
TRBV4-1	CASSQAIAGDGQGSEQFF
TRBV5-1	CASSAVGEGTYEQYF
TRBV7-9	CASSPRTGEGYYEQYF
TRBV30	CAWSQTSGYEQYF
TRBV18	CASSPWGEGRNSEQYF
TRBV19	CASSEAGQETQYF
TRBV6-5	CASSLAGMSYNEQFF
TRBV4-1	CASSQGGGDPFF
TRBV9	CASSPGGTGGLETQYF
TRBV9	CASSVDREGNTIYF
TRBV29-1	CSVEVDGTPVYGYTF
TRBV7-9	CASEPSTGGGHTGELFF
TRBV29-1	CSVDRLAGAHEQFF
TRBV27	CASSFIGASSGANVLTF
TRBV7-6	CASSQGPGVGGELFF
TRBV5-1	CASRDTYEQYF
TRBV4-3	CASSQDVTTSGIEYEQYF
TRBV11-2	CASSFWGREQYF
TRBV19	CASSIDRSGADWDYGYTF
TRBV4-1	CASSQEGDVGQGTEAFF
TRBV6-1	CASRNGYYTF